This T cell receptor (beta chain) originates from a study of blood T cell repertoires in COVID-19 (dated by TCRdb to the early 2020s). For context, the study as a whole: The collaborator samples originated in the United States, Italy and Spain and spanned the acute and convalescent phases of COVID-19. Sample metadata almost always included a de-identified subject ID, COVID-19 status, age in years and sex. Subjects who had been exposed to COVID-19, were actively infected with it, or had recovered from it provided the deeply sampled blood TCRbeta repertoires that made up the dataset. The repertoires were released in a freely available public database intended as a resource for research on the immune response to SARS-CoV-2. The samples were drawn from the first 160 participants of the ongoing ImmuneRACE study and from some 1,300 subjects provided by 6 global collaborators. Where available, HLA class I and class II types were taken from metadata supplied by the sample provider and were not determined by assay-based typing. The prospective study material was composed of cDNA or gDNA derived from T cells, B-cell-depleted T cells, or PBMCs. The full study reports these points: The quantity of clinical and demographic metadata differed by source and by participant and was supplied without curation.

The immunoSEQ Assay, a bias-controlled multiplex PCR, was used to amplify TCRbeta CDR3 regions from genomic DNA. The authors' pipeline ran thus. Nucleated cell counts per sample were estimated from amplification of reference gene primers within the assay. To quantify the absolute abundance of each unique TCRbeta CDR3 rearrangement, sequence reads were collapsed and filtered. For each sample, productive Simpson clonality was calculated as the square root of Simpson's diversity index over productive rearrangements. The table comes from immuneACCESS by way of TCRdb, which keeps in-frame sequences with V and J called. Part of the clones is missing from these tables; in studies checked, under half for an unresolved V gene and the rest for unknown reasons. Clone size and the V and J calls come from that table; the DNA yielded D and trimming. The sample data list 650,000 to 800,000 clones, and around 90% of these were observed just once. 0.2% to 0.3% of the sample belongs to the ten largest clones.

CDR1 LGHDT and CDR2 YNNKEL are derived from the germline V gene (reference sequence). Trimming at the junction amounts to 0 bases on V and 5 bases on J, and the germline ends lie 10 bases apart. From cysteine to phenylalanine, the CDR3 is 14 amino acids long. CDR3 DNA only is kept here, 42 bases in frame from base 1. Worth noting for this clone: It has no known antigen specificity. No base-level quality is on record; no much larger clone is a single base apart.

Each collaborating institution followed its own protocols to collect whole blood in K2EDTA tubes. For TCRbeta analysis, collaborators shipped samples in one of three forms: frozen whole blood, isolated PBMCs, or DNA extracted from either of those sample types. Rearrangement joined TRBV3-1 (or the pseudogene TRBV3-2) to TRBJ2-5, with the D gene not clear enough to name. The specimen was peripheral blood. The origin of this receptor is a woman between 18 and 30 years old with acute or convalescent COVID-19. The CDR3 amino acid sequence is: CASSQDRSVETQYF. The DNA sequence is as follows: TGTGCCAGCAGCCAAGATAGGAGCGTGGAGACCCAGTACTTC.